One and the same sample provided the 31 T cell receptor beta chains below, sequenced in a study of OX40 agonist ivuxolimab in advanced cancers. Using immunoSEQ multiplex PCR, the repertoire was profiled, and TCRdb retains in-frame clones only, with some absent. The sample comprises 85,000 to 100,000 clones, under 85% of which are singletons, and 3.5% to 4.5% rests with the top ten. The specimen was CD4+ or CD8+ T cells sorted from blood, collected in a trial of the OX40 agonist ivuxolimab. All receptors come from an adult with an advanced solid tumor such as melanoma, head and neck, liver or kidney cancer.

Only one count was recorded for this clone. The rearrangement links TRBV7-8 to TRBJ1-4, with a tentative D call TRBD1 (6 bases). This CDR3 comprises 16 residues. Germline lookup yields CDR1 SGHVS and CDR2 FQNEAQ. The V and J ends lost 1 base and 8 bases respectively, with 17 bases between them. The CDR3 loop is CASSLGWRDNLEKLFF. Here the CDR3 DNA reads TGTGCCAGCAGCTTAGGCTGGAGGGACAATTTGGAAAAACTGTTTTTT.

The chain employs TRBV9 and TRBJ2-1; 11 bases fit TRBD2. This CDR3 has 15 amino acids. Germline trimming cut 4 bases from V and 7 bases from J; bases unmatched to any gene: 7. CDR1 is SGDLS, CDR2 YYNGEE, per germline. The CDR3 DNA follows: TGTGCCAGCAGCCCCTTAGCGGGGGGGGTGAATGAGCAGTTCTTC. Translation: CASSPLAGGVNEQFF.

The DNA of the CDR3 is TGTGCCAGCAGCTATAACAGAGCTGAAGCTTTCTTT. It yields the protein CASSYNRAEAFF. This chain uses TRBV11-3 with TRBJ1-1; no reliable D call. The CDR3 sequence is 12 residues long. Germline values: CDR1 SGHNT, CDR2 YENEEA. Trimming shortened V by 4 bases and J by 6 bases, and 9 bases separated the two germline ends.

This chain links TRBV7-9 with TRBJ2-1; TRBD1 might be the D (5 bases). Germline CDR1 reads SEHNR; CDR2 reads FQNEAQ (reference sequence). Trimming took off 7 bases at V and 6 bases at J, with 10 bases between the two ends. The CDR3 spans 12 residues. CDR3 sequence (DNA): TGTGCCAGCACCGCCCAGGGCAATGAGCAGTTCTTC. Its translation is CASTAQGNEQFF.

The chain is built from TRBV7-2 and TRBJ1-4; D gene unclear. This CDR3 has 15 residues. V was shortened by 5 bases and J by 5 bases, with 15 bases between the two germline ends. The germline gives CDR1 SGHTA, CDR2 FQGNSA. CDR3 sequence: CASSPKVGSNEKLFF. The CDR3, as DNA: TGTGCCAGCAGCCCGAAGGTGGGGAGCAATGAAAAACTGTTTTTT. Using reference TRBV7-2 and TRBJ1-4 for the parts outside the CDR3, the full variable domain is GAGVSQSPSNKVTEKGKDVELRCDPISGHTALYWYRQSLGQGLEFLIYFQGNSAPDKSGLPSDRFSAERTGGSVSTLTIQRTQQEDSAVYLCASSPKVGSNEKLFFGSGTQLSVL.

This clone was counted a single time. The CDR3 region is CASSPFGSSYEQYF. For the CDR3, the DNA is TGTGCCAGCAGCCCTTTTGGAAGCTCCTACGAGCAGTACTTC. V is TRBV28 and J is TRBJ2-7; D not resolved. Per germline, CDR1 MDHEN and CDR2 SYDVKM. Between the trimmed V and J ends, which lost 6 bases and 0 bases, there was a span of 12 bases. This CDR3 has 14 residues.

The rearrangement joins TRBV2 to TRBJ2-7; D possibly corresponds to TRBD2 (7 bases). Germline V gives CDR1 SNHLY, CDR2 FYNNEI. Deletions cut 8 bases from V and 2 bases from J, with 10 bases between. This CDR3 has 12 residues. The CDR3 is CASAGAAYEQYF. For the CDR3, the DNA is TGTGCCAGCGCGGGGGCTGCCTACGAGCAGTACTTC.

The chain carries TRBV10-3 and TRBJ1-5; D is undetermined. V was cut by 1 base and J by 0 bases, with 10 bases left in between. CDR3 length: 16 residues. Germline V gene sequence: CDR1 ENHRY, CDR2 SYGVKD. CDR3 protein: CAISEFSSNSNQPQHF. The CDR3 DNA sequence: TGTGCCATCAGTGAGTTCTCCAGTAATAGCAATCAGCCCCAGCATTTT.

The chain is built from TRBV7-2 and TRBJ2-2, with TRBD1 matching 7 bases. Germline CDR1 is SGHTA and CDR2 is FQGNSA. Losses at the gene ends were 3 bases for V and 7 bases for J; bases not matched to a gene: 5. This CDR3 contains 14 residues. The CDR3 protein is CASSLTGFDGELFF. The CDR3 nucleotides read TGTGCCAGCAGCTTGACAGGGTTTGACGGGGAGCTGTTTTTT.

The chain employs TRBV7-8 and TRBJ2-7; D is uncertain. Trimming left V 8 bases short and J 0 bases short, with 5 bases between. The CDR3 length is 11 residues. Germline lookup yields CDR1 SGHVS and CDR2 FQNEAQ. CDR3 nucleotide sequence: TGTGCCAGCGGGAACTCCTACGAGCAGTACTTC. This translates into CASGNSYEQYF.

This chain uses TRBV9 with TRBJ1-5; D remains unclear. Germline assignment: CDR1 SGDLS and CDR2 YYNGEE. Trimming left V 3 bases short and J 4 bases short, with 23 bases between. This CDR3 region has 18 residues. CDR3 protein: CASSATPGGVGDNQPQHF. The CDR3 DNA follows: TGTGCCAGCAGCGCCACTCCAGGCGGAGTCGGAGATAATCAGCCCCAGCATTTT.

CDR3 sequence reads: CASSSFAGTGGNTIYF. CDR3 bases: TGTGCCAGCAGTTCCTTCGCCGGGACAGGTGGAAACACCATATATTTT. This chain joins TRBV28 and TRBJ1-3, with 8 positions matching TRBD1. Germline CDR1 reads MDHEN; CDR2 reads SYDVKM. V trimming: 4 bases; J trimming: 3 bases; junction bases outside the gene matches: 8. The CDR3 loop spans 16 amino acids.

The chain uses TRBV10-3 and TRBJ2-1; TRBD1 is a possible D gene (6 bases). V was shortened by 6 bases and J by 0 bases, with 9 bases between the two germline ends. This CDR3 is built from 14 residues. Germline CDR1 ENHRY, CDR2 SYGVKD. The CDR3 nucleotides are TGTGCCATCAGGGACAGCAGCTCCTACAATGAGCAGTTCTTC. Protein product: CAIRDSSSYNEQFF.

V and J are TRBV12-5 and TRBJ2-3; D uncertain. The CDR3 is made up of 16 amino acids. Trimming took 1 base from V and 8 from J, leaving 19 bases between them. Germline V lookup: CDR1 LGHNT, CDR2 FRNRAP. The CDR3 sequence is CASGLAPRAWSGTQYF. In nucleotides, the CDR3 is TGTGCTAGTGGTTTGGCCCCCCGGGCCTGGTCGGGTACGCAGTATTTT.

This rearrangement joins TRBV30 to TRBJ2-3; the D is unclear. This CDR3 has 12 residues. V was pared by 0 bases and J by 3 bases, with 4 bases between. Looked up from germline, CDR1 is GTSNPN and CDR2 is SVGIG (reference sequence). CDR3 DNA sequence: TGTGCCTGGAGTGTACGAACAGATACGCAGTATTTT. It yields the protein CAWSVRTDTQYF.

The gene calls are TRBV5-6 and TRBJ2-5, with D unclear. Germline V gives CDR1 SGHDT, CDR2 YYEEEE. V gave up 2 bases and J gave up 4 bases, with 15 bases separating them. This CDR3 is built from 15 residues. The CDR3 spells CASSFNPGESETQYF. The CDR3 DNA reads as TGTGCCAGCAGCTTTAATCCCGGAGAATCAGAGACCCAGTACTTC.

The CDR3 coding sequence is TGTGCCAGCAGCTCCCGGACCCTTAACACCGGGGAGCTGTTTTTT. This gives the protein CASSSRTLNTGELFF. This chain joins TRBV7-8 and TRBJ2-2, with unresolved D. V was cut by 4 bases and J by 2 bases, with 11 bases left in between. Per germline, CDR1 SGHVS and CDR2 FQNEAQ. The CDR3 is 15 residues long.

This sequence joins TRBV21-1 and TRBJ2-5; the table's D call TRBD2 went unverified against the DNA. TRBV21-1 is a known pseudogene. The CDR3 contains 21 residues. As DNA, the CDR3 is TGTGCCAGCAGCAAAAGGGAGGAGGGTGACAAGCGGGAGGGCCAGCAAGAGACCCAGTACTTC. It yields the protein CASSKREEGDKREGQQETQYF.

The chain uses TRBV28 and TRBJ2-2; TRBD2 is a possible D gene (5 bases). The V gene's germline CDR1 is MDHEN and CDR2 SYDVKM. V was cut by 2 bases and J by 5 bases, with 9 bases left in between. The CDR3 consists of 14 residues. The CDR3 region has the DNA TGTGCCAGCAGTTTAGAGGGTAGGACCGGGGAGCTGTTTTTT. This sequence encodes CASSLEGRTGELFF.

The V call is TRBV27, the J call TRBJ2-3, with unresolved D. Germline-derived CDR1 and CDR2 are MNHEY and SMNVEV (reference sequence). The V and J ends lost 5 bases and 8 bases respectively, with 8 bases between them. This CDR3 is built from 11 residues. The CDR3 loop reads CASSPSGTQYF. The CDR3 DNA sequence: TGTGCCAGCAGTCCCTCTGGTACGCAGTATTTT.

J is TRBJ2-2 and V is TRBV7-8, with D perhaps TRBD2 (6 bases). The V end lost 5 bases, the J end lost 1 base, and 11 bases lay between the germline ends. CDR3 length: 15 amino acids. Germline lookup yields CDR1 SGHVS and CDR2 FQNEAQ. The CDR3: CASSLRRENTGELFF. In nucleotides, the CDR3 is TGTGCCAGCAGCCTCCGGCGGGAGAACACCGGGGAGCTGTTTTTT. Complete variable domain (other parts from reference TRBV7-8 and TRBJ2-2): GAGVSQSPRYKVAKRGQDVALRCDPISGHVSLFWYQQALGQGPEFLTYFQNEAQLDKSGLPSDRFFAERPEGSVSTLKIQRTQQEDSAVYLCASSLRRENTGELFFGEGSRLTVL.

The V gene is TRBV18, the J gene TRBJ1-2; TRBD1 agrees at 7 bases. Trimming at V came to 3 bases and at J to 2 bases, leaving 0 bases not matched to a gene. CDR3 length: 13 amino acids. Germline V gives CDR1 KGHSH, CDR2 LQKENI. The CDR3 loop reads CASSPGQNYGYTF. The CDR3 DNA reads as TGTGCCAGCTCACCGGGACAGAACTATGGCTACACCTTC.

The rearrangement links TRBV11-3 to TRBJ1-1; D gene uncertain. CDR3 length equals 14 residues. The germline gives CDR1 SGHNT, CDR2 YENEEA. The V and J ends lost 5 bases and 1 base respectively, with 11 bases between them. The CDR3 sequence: CASSPLQRNTEAFF. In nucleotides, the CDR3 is TGTGCCAGCAGCCCCTTACAGAGGAACACTGAAGCTTTCTTT.

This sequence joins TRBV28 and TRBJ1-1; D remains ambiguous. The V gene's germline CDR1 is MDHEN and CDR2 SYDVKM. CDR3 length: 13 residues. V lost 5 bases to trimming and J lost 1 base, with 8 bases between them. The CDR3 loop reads CASSQRWNTEAFF. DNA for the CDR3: TGTGCCAGCAGTCAAAGGTGGAACACTGAAGCTTTCTTT.

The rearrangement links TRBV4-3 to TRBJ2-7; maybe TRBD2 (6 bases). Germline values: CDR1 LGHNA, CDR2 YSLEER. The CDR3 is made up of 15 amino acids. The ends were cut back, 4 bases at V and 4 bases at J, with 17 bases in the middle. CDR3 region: CASSLDRGLLYEQYF. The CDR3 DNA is TGCGCCAGCAGCCTCGATAGGGGACTCCTATACGAGCAGTACTTC.

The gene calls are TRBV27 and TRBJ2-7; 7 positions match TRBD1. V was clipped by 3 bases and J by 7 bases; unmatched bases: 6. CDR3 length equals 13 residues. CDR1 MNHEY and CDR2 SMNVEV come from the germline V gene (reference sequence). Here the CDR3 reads CASSFVTGREQYF. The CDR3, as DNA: TGTGCCAGCAGTTTCGTGACAGGGCGGGAGCAGTACTTC.

The CDR3 here is CASTLSGSIVHEQYF. The CDR3 bases are TGTGCCAGCACCCTAAGCGGGAGTATCGTCCACGAGCAGTACTTC. The chain employs TRBV2 and TRBJ2-7; 8 nucleotides agree with TRBD2. Germline V gene data show CDR1 as SNHLY and CDR2 as FYNNEI. V lost 7 bases, J lost 5 bases, and 13 bases stayed unmatched. This CDR3 contains 15 residues.

CDR3 amino acids: CASSEVGGTNEKLFF. For the CDR3, the DNA is TGTGCCAGCAGTGAAGTGGGGGGAACTAATGAAAAACTGTTTTTT. The chain recombines TRBV6-1 with TRBJ1-4; D is possibly TRBD1 (5 bases). CDR3 length: 15 residues. V was pared by 1 base and J by 1 base, with 7 bases between. In germline, CDR1 is MNHNS, CDR2 SASEGT.

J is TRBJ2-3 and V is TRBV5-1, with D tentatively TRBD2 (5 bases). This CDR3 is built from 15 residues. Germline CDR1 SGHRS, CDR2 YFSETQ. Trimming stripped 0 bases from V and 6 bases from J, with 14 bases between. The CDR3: CASSLERTEDDTQYF. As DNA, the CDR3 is TGCGCCAGCAGCTTGGAGCGGACCGAGGATGATACGCAGTATTTT.

This CDR3 is CASSMGPAAGGEQYF. The DNA for the CDR3 is TGTGCCAGTAGTATGGGCCCTGCCGCCGGAGGAGAGCAGTACTTC. The V gene is TRBV19, the J gene TRBJ2-7; tentative D call: TRBD2 (5 bases). The CDR3 contains 15 residues. The V gene's germline CDR1 is LNHDA and CDR2 SQIVND (reference sequence). V was clipped by 3 bases and J by 7 bases, with 19 bases between them.

The CDR3 nucleotides read TGTGCCAGCAGCAAACGCCGCTCGCGTGGTTACGAGGCCGGGGAGCTGTTTTTT. The encoded protein is CASSKRRSRGYEAGELFF. V and J are TRBV21-1 and TRBJ2-2; TRBD2, the table's D call, was not compared with the DNA. TRBV21-1 is a pseudogene. This CDR3 has 18 residues.